The 32 T cell receptor beta chains below come from one sample, sequenced in a study of T cell repertoires in cytomegalovirus infection. The antigens of these receptors remain unknown. TCRdb called the reads again in MiXCR, with one record for every CDR3 protein. The sample consists of under 500,000 distinct CDR3 sequences, about 39% of them appearing once. The sample here was cultured PBMCs, taken from culture after CMV antigen stimulation. Receptor source: a human donor in good health (CMV status not recorded). Some clones in this sample may be carry-over from other donors' samples.

The rearrangement joins TRBV12-3 or TRBV12-4 to TRBJ2-5; D unresolved. This CDR3 contains 14 residues. V gave up 3 bases and J gave up 2 bases, with 10 bases separating them. In DNA form, the CDR3 reads TGTGCCAGCAGTTTCGCCGGTAGGCAAGAGACCCAGTACTTC. Encoded protein: CASSFAGRQETQYF.

This rearrangement joins TRBV7-6 to TRBJ2-2; possibly TRBD1 for D (6 bases). V was cut by 4 bases and J by 8 bases, with 17 bases left in between. The CDR3 contains 15 residues. Germline V gene lookup returns CDR1 SGHVS and CDR2 FNYEAQ. The CDR3 DNA follows: TGTGCCAGCAGCTCCGCAGGGGACAACGGGGGGGAGCTGTTTTTT. Translated: CASSSAGDNGGELFF.

This sequence joins TRBV7-9 and TRBJ2-1; D uncertain. V lost 6 bases to trimming and J lost 2 bases, with 11 bases between them. The CDR3 length is 14 residues. Germline V lookup: CDR1 SEHNR, CDR2 FQNEAQ (reference sequence). The CDR3 DNA follows: TGTGCCAGCAGGGAAACTGGCCCCTACAATGAGCAGTTCTTC. Translated: CASRETGPYNEQFF.

J is TRBJ2-7 and V is TRBV10-3; 8 nucleotides match TRBD2. V trimming: 0 bases; J trimming: 4 bases; junction bases outside the gene matches: 5. There are 15 residues in the CDR3. Germline V gene lookup returns CDR1 ENHRY and CDR2 SYGVKD. CDR3 DNA sequence: TGTGCCATCAGTGAGTCTGCGGGGGGCTGGTACGAGCAGTACTTC. The encoded protein is CAISESAGGWYEQYF.

The genes are TRBV4-2 and TRBJ1-3; D remains ambiguous. The CDR3 contains 16 residues. V was cut by 0 bases and J by 0 bases, with 9 bases left in between. CDR1 and CDR2 (germline): LGHNA, YNFKEQ. CDR3: CASSQEYAYSGNTIYF. The DNA for the CDR3 is TGTGCCAGCAGCCAAGAGTACGCTTACTCTGGAAACACCATATATTTT.

The chain couples TRBV12-3 or TRBV12-4 to TRBJ1-1; D not certain. The V and J ends lost 3 bases and 11 bases respectively, with 16 bases between them. This CDR3 has 13 residues. CDR3 sequence (DNA): TGTGCCAGCAGTTTTTCGGAGGCGCGTTCGGCTTTCTTT. Protein sequence: CASSFSEARSAFF.

This clonotype was observed a few times. The rearrangement links TRBV12-3 or TRBV12-4 to TRBJ2-6; a possible D gene is TRBD2 (5 bases). The CDR3 totals 15 residues. Trimming cost V 5 bases and J 2 bases, with 10 bases left between them. CDR3 in DNA: TGTGCCAGCAGTCTCGGACTTCCTGGGGCCAACGTCCTGACTTTC. It encodes CASSLGLPGANVLTF.

V is TRBV6-2 or TRBV6-3 and J is TRBJ2-5, with D possibly being TRBD2 (6 bases). CDR3 length: 16 amino acids. The ends were cut back, 5 bases at V and 2 bases at J, with 18 bases in the middle. Per germline, CDR1 MNHEY and CDR2 SVGEGT. For the CDR3, the DNA is TGTGCCAGCAGTCATGCAAAGGGACGGGGGCAAGAGACCCAGTACTTC. Translated: CASSHAKGRGQETQYF.

The gene calls are TRBV12-3 or TRBV12-4 and TRBJ1-1; weak D call: TRBD1 (5 bases). V shed 8 bases and J shed 5 bases, with 18 bases lying between them. The CDR3 runs to 14 residues. CDR3 bases: TGTGCCAGCGCTTTGTGGGCAGGGTGGACTGAAGCTTTCTTT. Its protein product is CASALWAGWTEAFF.

V is TRBV27 and J is TRBJ2-6; a weak D match, TRBD2 (6 bases). The germline V gene encodes CDR1 MNHEY and CDR2 SMNVEV (reference sequence). Trimming took 4 bases from V and 0 from J, leaving 13 bases between them. This CDR3 region has 17 residues. The CDR3 sequence: CASSSRTGGSGANVLTF. The CDR3 bases are TGTGCCAGCAGTTCCCGGACCGGGGGCTCTGGGGCCAACGTCCTGACTTTC.

This clonotype was seen a few times. The CDR3 DNA reads as TGTGCCAGCAGCTTGAGACAGGTCGGGTCTGGCTACACCTTC. This sequence encodes CASSLRQVGSGYTF. The V and J genes are TRBV7-2 and TRBJ1-2, with D possibly being TRBD1 (6 bases). In germline, CDR1 is SGHTA, CDR2 FQGNSA. The V gene lost 3 bases and the J gene lost 7 bases, with 15 bases spanning the gap. This CDR3 has 14 amino acids.

V gene TRBV7-2 combines with J gene TRBJ2-7; no firm D call. Germline lookup yields CDR1 SGHTA and CDR2 FQGNSA. This CDR3 region has 14 residues. V was pared by 4 bases and J by 2 bases, with 12 bases between. The chain's CDR3 is CASSSVSITYEQYF. CDR3 nucleotide sequence: TGTGCCAGCAGCTCCGTTTCCATCACCTACGAGCAGTACTTC.

CDR3: CASSLGQGTTNSPLHF. DNA for the CDR3: TGTGCCAGCTCACTGGGACAGGGAACGACGAATTCACCCCTCCACTTT. The chain uses TRBV18 and TRBJ1-6; 9 bases are a match to TRBD1. The CDR3 covers 16 residues. Germline CDR1 is KGHSH and CDR2 is LQKENI. Losses at the gene ends were 4 bases for V and 7 bases for J; bases not matched to a gene: 8.

This chain connects TRBV20-1 to TRBJ1-6; 7 nucleotides align to TRBD1. The CDR3 is 14 amino acids. Looked up from germline, CDR1 is DFQATT and CDR2 is SNEGSKA (reference sequence). Germline trimming cut 6 bases from V and 8 bases from J; bases unmatched to any gene: 10. CDR3 coding DNA: TGCAGTGCAGGGACCGGGACAGTCTATTCACCCCTCCACTTT. This encodes CSAGTGTVYSPLHF.

This clonotype was counted at least ten times. The chain employs TRBV7-2 and TRBJ2-1; D not resolved. V was pared by 1 base and J by 10 bases, with 11 bases between. Germline CDR1 SGHTA, CDR2 FQGNSA. The CDR3 length is 13 residues. CDR3 nucleotides: TGTGCCAGCAGCTTAGGCAGCGTCGGGGAGCAGTTCTTC. Residues: CASSLGSVGEQFF.

This clonotype was seen only a few times. The genes are TRBV2 and TRBJ2-2, with D maybe TRBD2 (6 bases). Germline CDR1 SNHLY, CDR2 FYNNEI. The CDR3 has 13 residues. V lost 4 bases to trimming and J lost 5 bases, with 8 bases between them. The CDR3 region is CASSASVTGELFF. The CDR3 nucleotides read TGTGCCAGCAGTGCTAGCGTAACCGGGGAGCTGTTTTTT. The full variable domain, its missing parts supplied by reference TRBV2 and TRBJ2-2, is EPEVTQTPSHQVTQMGQEVILRCVPISNHLYFYWYRQILGQKVEFLVSFYNNEISEKSEIFDDQFSVERPDGSNFTLKIRSTKLEDSAMYFCASSASVTGELFFGEGSRLTVL.

The V and J genes are TRBV20-1 and TRBJ2-3, with 11 bases fitting TRBD2. This CDR3 has 12 residues. Germline CDR1 reads DFQATT; CDR2 reads SNEGSKA (reference sequence). For the CDR3, the DNA is TGCTCGGGACTAGCGGATAAAGATACGCAGTATTTT. It codes for CSGLADKDTQYF.

The rearrangement joins TRBV7-2 to TRBJ2-1, with D maybe TRBD2 (6 bases). The CDR3 is 15 residues long. Between the trimmed V and J ends, which lost 5 bases and 7 bases, there was a span of 18 bases. CDR1 is SGHTA, CDR2 FQGNSA, per germline. The CDR3 region has the DNA TGTGCCAGCAGCGCACAGGCCCTTGGGGGGAATGAGCAGTTCTTC. Protein product: CASSAQALGGNEQFF.

The chain joins TRBV27 to TRBJ2-7; 8 bases fit TRBD2. This CDR3 has 17 residues. Germline trimming cut 2 bases from V and 5 bases from J; bases unmatched to any gene: 14. CDR1 MNHEY and CDR2 SMNVEV come from the germline V gene (reference sequence). The DNA for the CDR3 is TGTGCCAGCAGTTTAATCGGATCGGGGGGGAAATCCCACGAGCAGTACTTC. Its protein product is CASSLIGSGGKSHEQYF.

V and J are TRBV7-6 and TRBJ1-6; 7 nucleotides line up with TRBD1. The CDR3 contains 14 residues. The V segment lost 3 bases and the J segment 7 bases; nucleotides outside the gene matches: 3. CDR1 is SGHVS, CDR2 FNYEAQ, per germline. The CDR3 DNA reads TGTGCCAGCAGCTTGGGACAGACCAATTCACCCCTCCACTTT. Translating it yields CASSLGQTNSPLHF. Full variable domain (outside the CDR3, taken from reference TRBV7-6 and TRBJ1-6): GAGVSQSPRYKVTKRGQDVALRCDPISGHVSLYWYRQALGQGPEFLTYFNYEAQQDKSGLPNDRFSAERPEGSISTLTIQRTEQRDSAMYRCASSLGQTNSPLHFGNGTRLTVT.

The chain joins TRBV7-8 to TRBJ2-3; no clear D gene. Germline V gene sequence: CDR1 SGHVS, CDR2 FQNEAQ. This CDR3 is built from 15 residues. Trimming stripped 0 bases from V and 4 bases from J, with 11 bases between. In DNA, the CDR3 is TGTGCCAGCAGCTTAGCCCGACCCTACCCAGATACGCAGTATTTT. It is translated as CASSLARPYPDTQYF. Complete variable domain (other parts from reference TRBV7-8 and TRBJ2-3): GAGVSQSPRYKVAKRGQDVALRCDPISGHVSLFWYQQALGQGPEFLTYFQNEAQLDKSGLPSDRFFAERPEGSVSTLKIQRTQQEDSAVYLCASSLARPYPDTQYFGPGTRLTVL.

The sample holds a few counts of this clonotype. The chain recombines TRBV6-6 with TRBJ1-1, with TRBD1 matching 8 bases. The CDR3 is 15 amino acids. Losses at the gene ends were 6 bases for V and 5 bases for J; bases not matched to a gene: 11. Germline CDR1 MNHNY, CDR2 SVGAGI (reference sequence). As DNA, the CDR3 is TGTGCCAGCAGGATAGCCGGACAGGGAGGTACTGAAGCTTTCTTT. It translates to CASRIAGQGGTEAFF.

CDR3 sequence reads: CASSARDPLDAETQYF. DNA of the CDR3: TGTGCCAGCAGCGCCCGGGACCCACTGGACGCGGAGACCCAGTACTTC. The chain couples TRBV5-6 to TRBJ2-5; D tentatively fits TRBD1 or TRBD2 (5 bases each). The CDR3 runs to 16 residues. CDR1 SGHDT and CDR2 YYEEEE come from the germline V gene. V lost 4 bases and J 5 bases, leaving 21 bases between the germline ends.

This clonotype was detected many times. The genes are TRBV7-2 and TRBJ2-3; D tentatively reads TRBD1 or TRBD2 (6 bases each). With 5 bases removed from V and 2 bases from J, the gap between germline ends came to 14 bases. Germline loops: CDR1 SGHTA, CDR2 FQGNSA. The CDR3 covers 15 residues. CDR3 protein: CASSKRGAYTDTQYF. DNA for the CDR3: TGTGCCAGCAGCAAGAGGGGGGCGTACACAGATACGCAGTATTTT.

This clonotype was seen only a few times. This CDR3 reads CASSPSSGTDTQYF. The DNA for the CDR3 is TGTGCCAGCAGCCCCAGCTCTGGGACAGATACGCAGTATTTT. The chain uses TRBV7-6 and TRBJ2-3; D is uncertain. CDR3 size: 14 residues. V gave up 5 bases and J gave up 3 bases, with 12 bases separating them. Per germline, CDR1 SGHVS and CDR2 FNYEAQ.

This sequence joins TRBV12-3 or TRBV12-4 and TRBJ1-4; 12 bases are a match to TRBD1. The CDR3 sequence is 15 residues long. Unmatched junction bases numbered 13, after V lost 8 bases and J lost 12 bases. The CDR3 DNA follows: TGTGCCAGCGGGCCGACCGGGACAGGGGGCGCGGAACTGTTTTTT. Translation gives CASGPTGTGGAELFF.

The chain has TRBV4-1 and TRBJ2-7; D not resolved. Trimming left V 1 base short and J 0 bases short, with 10 bases between. CDR1 is MGHRA, CDR2 YSYEKL, per germline. The CDR3 contains 15 residues. CDR3 in DNA: TGCGCCAGCAGCCAAGTAAGCCTCCCCTCCTACGAGCAGTACTTC. Encoded protein: CASSQVSLPSYEQYF.

In its sample, this clonotype was seen a few times. The rearrangement links TRBV11-2 to TRBJ2-5; 11 bases fit TRBD1. The CDR3 is 16 residues long. V shed 5 bases, J shed 5 bases, and the junction held 10 bases outside the gene matches. Per germline, CDR1 SGHAT and CDR2 FQNNGV. Here the CDR3 DNA reads TGTGCCAGCAGCCCCCGGACAGGGGGCGTCGCTGAGACCCAGTACTTC. Residues: CASSPRTGGVAETQYF.

This clonotype has a handful of counts. This chain links TRBV6-1 with TRBJ2-5; 7 nucleotides align to TRBD2. Germline V gene lookup returns CDR1 MNHNS and CDR2 SASEGT. The CDR3 is 15 amino acids. The J segment lost 2 bases and the V segment lost 6 bases, leaving 9 bases of the junction unmatched. The CDR3 DNA reads as TGTGCCAGCAGCCGGGGCGGGAGACCGCAAGAGACCCAGTACTTC. The encoded protein is CASSRGGRPQETQYF.

This clonotype showed up many times. The rearrangement uses TRBV28 and TRBJ2-1; TRBD1 matches 9 bases. The trim removed 3 bases at V and 3 bases at J, leaving 21 bases unmatched. The germline V gene has CDR1 MDHEN and CDR2 SYDVKM. The CDR3 is made up of 21 amino acids. In DNA form, the CDR3 reads TGTGCCAGCAGTTTCCCGGGCGGCGTTTCTCCGGGACAGGGTAGCTACAATGAGCAGTTCTTC. Its translation is CASSFPGGVSPGQGSYNEQFF.

This clonotype has just a few counts. V is TRBV15 and J is TRBJ2-7, with D maybe TRBD2 (5 bases). This CDR3 comprises 16 residues. Germline V gene data show CDR1 as LNHNV and CDR2 as YYDKDF (reference sequence). Trimming cost V 1 base and J 5 bases, with 18 bases left between them. In DNA form, the CDR3 reads TGTGCCACCAGCAGAGGTGATCGGATTGAGGAGGACGAGCAGTACTTC. Protein product: CATSRGDRIEEDEQYF.

This clonotype was counted between two and nine times. The J gene is TRBJ2-4, the V gene TRBV7-2; D might be TRBD2 (6 bases). CDR1 is SGHTA and CDR2 is FQGNSA in the germline V gene. The CDR3 sequence is 15 residues long. V was cut by 5 bases and J by 2 bases, with 13 bases left in between. The CDR3 nucleotides are TGTGCCAGCAGCCTAGTGGGGGGTACCAAAAACATTCAGTACTTC. Protein product: CASSLVGGTKNIQYF.